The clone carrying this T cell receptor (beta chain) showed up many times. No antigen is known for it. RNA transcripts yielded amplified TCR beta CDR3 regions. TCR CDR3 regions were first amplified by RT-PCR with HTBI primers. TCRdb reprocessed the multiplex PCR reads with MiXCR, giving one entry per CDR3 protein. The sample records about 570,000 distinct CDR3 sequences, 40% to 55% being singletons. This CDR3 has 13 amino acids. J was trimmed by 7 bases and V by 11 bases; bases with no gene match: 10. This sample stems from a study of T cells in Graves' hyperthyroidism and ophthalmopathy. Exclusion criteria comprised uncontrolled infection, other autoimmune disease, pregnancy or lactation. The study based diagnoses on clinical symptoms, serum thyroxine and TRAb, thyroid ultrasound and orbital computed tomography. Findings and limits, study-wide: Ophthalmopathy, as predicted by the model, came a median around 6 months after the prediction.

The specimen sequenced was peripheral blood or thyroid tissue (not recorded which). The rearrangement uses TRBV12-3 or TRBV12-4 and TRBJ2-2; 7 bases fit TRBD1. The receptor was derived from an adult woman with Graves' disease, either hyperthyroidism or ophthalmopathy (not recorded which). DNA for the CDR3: TGTGCCTGTGACAGGGCGCCCGACGGGGAGCTGTTTTTT. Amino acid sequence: CACDRAPDGELFF.